A selection of T cell receptor beta chains follows, all from one sample in a study of OX40 agonist ivuxolimab in advanced cancers. Profiled with immunoSEQ multiplex PCR; TCRdb holds only in-frame clones, not every one. Here the sample spans about 81,000 clones, 85% to 95% being singletons. The starting material was CD4+ or CD8+ T cells sorted from blood, obtained in a trial of the OX40 agonist ivuxolimab. These receptors all stem from an adult with an advanced solid tumor such as melanoma, head and neck, liver or kidney cancer. Both conserved end residues are part of each CDR3.

v_call,cdr3_aa
TRBV4-1,CASSQDDGSQNIQYF
TRBV7-9,CASSSIRGTGNNYGYTF
TRBV6-6,CASIQGGNQPQHF
TRBV15,CATSKIDGFTEAFF
TRBV7-9,CASSPTEAMNTEAFF
TRBV9,CASSASGGTDTQYF
TRBV9,CASSVGLGGYTF
TRBV5-6,CASSLLVTPLTDTQYF
TRBV27,CASSLGHGPYEQYF
TRBV30,CAWSVGGSSYNEQFF
TRBV6-5,CASSPNEGWDQPQHF